This T cell receptor beta chain was observed in a study of T cells in Graves' hyperthyroidism and ophthalmopathy. Orbital computed tomography, thyroid ultrasound, serum thyroxine and TRAb, and clinical symptoms together informed the diagnoses. Amplification yielded TCR beta CDR3 regions, with RNA transcripts as the source. During a first-round RT-PCR of the TCR CDR3, the HTBI primer set was used. Each CDR3 protein gets one entry after TCRdb re-called the multiplex PCR reads with MiXCR. The table lists about 640,000 distinct CDR3 sequences, less than 25% of them singletons. Trimming stripped 10 bases from V and 0 bases from J, with 15 bases between. The CDR3 consists of 15 residues. The germline gives CDR1 MDHEN, CDR2 SYDVKM.

The TCR originated in a man younger than 45 with Graves' ophthalmopathy. The chain combines TRBV28 with TRBJ2-2; a possible D gene is TRBD2 (5 bases). The specimen sequenced was blood. The CDR3 coding sequence is TGTGCCATCTCAACACTAGGGTCGAACACCGGGGAGCTGTTTTTT. The encoded protein is CAISTLGSNTGELFF.